The T cell receptor beta chain under discussion was sequenced for a study of radiotherapy plus CTLA-4 blockade in lung cancer (dated by TCRdb to 2016 to 2019). About the full investigation: Among the enrolled patients, 15% to 20% had an objective response, and 25% to 40% reached disease control. Study-wide conclusions, independent of this receptor: The strongest predictors of response were reported to be early dynamic shifts in blood T cell clones along with a rise in serum interferon-beta following radiation. After treatment with radiotherapy and ipilimumab, TCR clones that originated in tumors expanded in peripheral blood.

The study tested focal radiation therapy combined with CTLA-4 blockade (ipilimumab) in patients with chemo-refractory metastatic non-small-cell lung cancer. Looking up the germline V gene yields CDR1 SQVTM and CDR2 ANQGSEA. The trim is 5 bases for V and 3 bases for J, with a gap of 4 bases between the germline ends. From its cysteine to its phenylalanine, the CDR3 spans 10 amino acids. Here the CDR3 DNA is all that survives: 30 bases in frame from base 1. Receptor libraries were prepared by the immunoSEQ multiplex PCR assay. The clones in this table, taken by TCRdb from immuneACCESS, are in-frame only. Not every clone is retained; where verified, under half of the shortfall comes from an unresolved V gene, and the cause of the rest is unknown. The sample table records 90,000 or so clones; roughly 85% of these occur just once. The ten largest clonotypes hold roughly 0.84% of the sample. Note on this clone: Its target antigen remains unknown. No much larger clonotype is one base removed from it; base qualities were not supplied.

The chain joins TRBV29-1 to TRBJ1-1; the D gene is not confidently resolved. The specimen comprised peripheral blood, sampled from a patient treated with radiotherapy plus ipilimumab. The TCR sequence derives from a human donor with non-small cell lung cancer who had stable disease on radiotherapy plus ipilimumab. The nucleotide sequence reads TGCAGCGTTAGGGACACTGAAGCTTTCTTT. Translated, it reads CSVRDTEAFF.